This TCR beta chain was observed in a study of chemoradiotherapy in HPV16-positive cancers. Study-level information: Two HPV16-positive patients' cells yielded candidate HPV-specific clones and common motifs.

Clones were sequenced by immunoSEQ multiplex PCR, and TCRdb holds only the in-frame ones, with some missing. The data hold around 10,000 clones, with roughly 80% observed a single time. In the case of this clone: The antigen is not known.

Overall study findings and caveats: HPV-specific T cells were functionally defined from only a couple of HPV16-positive patients. During treatment, candidate HPV-specific clones and E7-related motifs expanded in tumor. For HPV16-positive patients, expanding HPV-responsive T cells associated with longer recurrence-free survival.

V was pared by 8 bases and J by 0 bases, with 16 bases between. Germline values: CDR1 KGHSH, CDR2 LQKENI. The CDR3 loop spans 16 amino acids. V and J are TRBV18 and TRBJ1-4; a weak D match, TRBD1 (6 bases). The clonotype was recovered from a human donor with HPV-associated anogenital cancer. Sequenced material: blood, taken from a patient who underwent chemoradiotherapy. For the CDR3, the DNA is TGTGCCAGCCATGGACAGATCATTTCAACTAATGAAAAACTGTTTTTT. Its protein is CASHGQIISTNEKLFF. The entire variable domain, with the rest obtained from reference TRBV18 and TRBJ1-4, is as follows: NAGVMQNPRHLVRRRGQEARLRCSPMKGHSHVYWYRQLPEEGLKFMVYLQKENIIDESGMPKERFSAEFPKEGPSILRIQQVVRGDSAAYFCASHGQIISTNEKLFFGSGTQLSVL.